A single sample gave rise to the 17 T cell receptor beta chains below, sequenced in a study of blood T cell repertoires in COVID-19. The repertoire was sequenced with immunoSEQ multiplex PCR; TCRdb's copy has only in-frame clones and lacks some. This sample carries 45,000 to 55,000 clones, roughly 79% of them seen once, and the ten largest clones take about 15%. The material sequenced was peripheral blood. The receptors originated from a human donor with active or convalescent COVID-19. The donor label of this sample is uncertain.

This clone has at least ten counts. CDR3 in amino acids: CASSESWDSSYEQYF. CDR3 coding DNA: TGCGCCAGCAGTGAGTCGTGGGACAGCTCCTACGAGCAGTACTTC. The chain has TRBV10-1 and TRBJ2-7; 7 nucleotides line up with TRBD1. Germline-derived CDR1 and CDR2 are WNHNN and SYGVQD (reference sequence). CDR3 length equals 15 residues. Trimming removed 0 bases from V and 0 bases from J; junction bases left unmatched: 2.

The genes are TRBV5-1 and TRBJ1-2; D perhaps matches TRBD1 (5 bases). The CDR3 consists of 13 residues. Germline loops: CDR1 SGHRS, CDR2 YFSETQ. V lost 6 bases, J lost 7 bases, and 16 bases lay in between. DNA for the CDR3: TGCGCCAGCAAGTTTGGAGGGGAGGTTGGCTACACCTTC. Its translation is CASKFGGEVGYTF.

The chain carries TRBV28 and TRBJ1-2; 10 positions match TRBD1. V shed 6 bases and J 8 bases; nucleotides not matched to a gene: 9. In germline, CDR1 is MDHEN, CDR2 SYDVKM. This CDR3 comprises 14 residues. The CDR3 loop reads CASRSGTGVGGYTF. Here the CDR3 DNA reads TGTGCCAGCAGGTCCGGGACAGGGGTCGGCGGCTACACCTTC.

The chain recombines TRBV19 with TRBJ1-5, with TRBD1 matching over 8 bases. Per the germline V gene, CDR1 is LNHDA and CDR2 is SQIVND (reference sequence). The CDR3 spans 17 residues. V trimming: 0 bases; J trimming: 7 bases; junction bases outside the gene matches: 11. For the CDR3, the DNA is TGTGCCAGTAGTATAGATCGGGCAGGGGGCTCGAGGCAGCCCCAGCATTTT. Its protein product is CASSIDRAGGSRQPQHF.

Here the CDR3 reads CASSRDRGLSYNSPLHF. The CDR3 bases are TGTGCCAGCAGCCGAGACAGGGGGCTATCCTATAATTCACCCCTCCACTTT. V and J are TRBV3-1 (or the pseudogene TRBV3-2) and TRBJ1-6, with TRBD1 matching over 10 bases. V trimming: 4 bases; J trimming: 1 base; junction bases outside the gene matches: 4. This CDR3 has 17 amino acids. Germline assignment: CDR1 LGHDT and CDR2 YNNKEL (reference sequence).

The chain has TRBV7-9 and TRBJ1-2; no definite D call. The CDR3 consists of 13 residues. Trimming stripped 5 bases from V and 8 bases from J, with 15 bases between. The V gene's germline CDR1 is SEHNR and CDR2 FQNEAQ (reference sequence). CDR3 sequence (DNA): TGTGCCAGCAGCCTCGGAGGGTTGGGGGGCTACACCTTC. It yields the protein CASSLGGLGGYTF.

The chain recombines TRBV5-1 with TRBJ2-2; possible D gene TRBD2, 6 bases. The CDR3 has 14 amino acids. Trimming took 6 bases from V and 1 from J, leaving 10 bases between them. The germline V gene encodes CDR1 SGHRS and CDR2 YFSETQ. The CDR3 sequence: CASKWGVNTGELFF. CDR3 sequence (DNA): TGCGCCAGCAAGTGGGGGGTGAACACCGGGGAGCTGTTTTTT. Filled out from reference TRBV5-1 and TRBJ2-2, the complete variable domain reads KAGVTQTPRYLIKTRGQQVTLSCSPISGHRSVSWYQQTPGQGLQFLFEYFSETQRNKGNFPGRFSGRQFSNSRSEMNVSTLELGDSALYLCASKWGVNTGELFFGEGSRLTVL.

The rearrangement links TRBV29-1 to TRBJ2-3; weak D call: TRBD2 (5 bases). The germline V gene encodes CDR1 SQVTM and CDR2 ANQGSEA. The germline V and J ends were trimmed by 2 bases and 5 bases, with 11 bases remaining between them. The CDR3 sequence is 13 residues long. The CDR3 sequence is CSVERGMVDTQYF. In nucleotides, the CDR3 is TGCAGCGTTGAACGGGGAATGGTAGATACGCAGTATTTT.

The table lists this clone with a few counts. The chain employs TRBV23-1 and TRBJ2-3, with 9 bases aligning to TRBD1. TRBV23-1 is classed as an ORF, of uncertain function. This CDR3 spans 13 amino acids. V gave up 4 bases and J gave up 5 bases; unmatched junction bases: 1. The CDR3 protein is CASSPGQGDTQYF. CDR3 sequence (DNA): TGCGCCAGCAGTCCGGGACAGGGAGATACGCAGTATTTT.

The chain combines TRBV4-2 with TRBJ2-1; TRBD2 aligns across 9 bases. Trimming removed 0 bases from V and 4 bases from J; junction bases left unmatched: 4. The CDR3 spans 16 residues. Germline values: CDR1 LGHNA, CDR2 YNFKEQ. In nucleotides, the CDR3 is TGTGCCAGCAGCCAAGAGGCTAGCGGGGAATACAATGAGCAGTTCTTC. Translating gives CASSQEASGEYNEQFF.

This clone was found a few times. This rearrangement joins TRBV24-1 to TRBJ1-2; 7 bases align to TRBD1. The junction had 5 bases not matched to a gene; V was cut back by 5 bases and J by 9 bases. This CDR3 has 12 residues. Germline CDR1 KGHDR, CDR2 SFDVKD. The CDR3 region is CATSAQGSRYTF. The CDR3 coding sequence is TGTGCCACCAGTGCACAGGGGTCCCGCTACACCTTC.

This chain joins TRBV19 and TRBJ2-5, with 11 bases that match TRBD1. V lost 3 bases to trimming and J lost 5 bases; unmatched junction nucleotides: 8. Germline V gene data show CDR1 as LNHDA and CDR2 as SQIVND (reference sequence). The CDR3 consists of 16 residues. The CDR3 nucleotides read TGTGCCAGTAGTATTAATGGACAGGGGGCGTATGAGACCCAGTACTTC. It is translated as CASSINGQGAYETQYF. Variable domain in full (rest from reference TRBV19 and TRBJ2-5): DGGITQSPKYLFRKEGQNVTLSCEQNLNHDAMYWYRQDPGQGLRLIYYSQIVNDFQKGDIAEGYSVSREKKESFPLTVTSAQKNPTAFYLCASSINGQGAYETQYFGPGTRLLVL.

The CDR3 spells CATSRRGNTGELFF. Written as DNA, the CDR3 is TGTGCCACCAGTAGGCGGGGGAACACCGGGGAGCTGTTTTTT. This chain links TRBV24-1 with TRBJ2-2; tentative D call: TRBD2 (6 bases). The V end was cut by 6 bases, the J end by 1 base, with 8 bases between. Germline values: CDR1 KGHDR, CDR2 SFDVKD. This CDR3 has 14 residues.

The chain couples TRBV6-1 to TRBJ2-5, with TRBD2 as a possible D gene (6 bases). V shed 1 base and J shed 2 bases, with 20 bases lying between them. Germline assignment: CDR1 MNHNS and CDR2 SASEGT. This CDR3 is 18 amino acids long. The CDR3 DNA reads TGTGCCAGCAGTGAAGGGGCCCACTCAGCTAGCGCTCAAGAGACCCAGTACTTC. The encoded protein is CASSEGAHSASAQETQYF.

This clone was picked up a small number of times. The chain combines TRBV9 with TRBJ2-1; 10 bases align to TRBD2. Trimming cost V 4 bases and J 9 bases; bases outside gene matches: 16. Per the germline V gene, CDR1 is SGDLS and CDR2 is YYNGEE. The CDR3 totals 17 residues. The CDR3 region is CASSPPLAGASYGEQFF. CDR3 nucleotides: TGTGCCAGCAGCCCCCCGCTAGCGGGAGCATCGTACGGTGAGCAGTTCTTC.

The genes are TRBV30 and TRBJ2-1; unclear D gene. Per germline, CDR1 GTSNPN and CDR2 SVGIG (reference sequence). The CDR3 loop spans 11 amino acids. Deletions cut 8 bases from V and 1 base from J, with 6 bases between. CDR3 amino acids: CAQASYNEQFF. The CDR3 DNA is TGTGCCCAGGCTTCCTACAATGAGCAGTTCTTC.

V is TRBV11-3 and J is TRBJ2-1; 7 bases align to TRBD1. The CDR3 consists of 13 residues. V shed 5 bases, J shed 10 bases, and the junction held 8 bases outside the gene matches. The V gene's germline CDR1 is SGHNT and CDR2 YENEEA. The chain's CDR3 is CASSATQGLEQFF. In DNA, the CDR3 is TGTGCCAGCAGCGCTACACAGGGGCTCGAGCAGTTCTTC.